A single sample is the source of the 9 T cell receptor beta chains below, sequenced in a study of sequential checkpoint blockade in melanoma. The sample's treatment: randomized to nivolumab then ipilimumab (arm A) or the reverse (arm B). Profiled with immunoSEQ multiplex PCR; TCRdb holds only in-frame clones, not every one. The sample holds roughly 31,000 clones, approximately 86% seen once. Source: CD8+ T cells sorted from blood (inferred from file names), taken from a patient given nivolumab and ipilimumab in sequence. The receptor source for this set is a human donor with melanoma.

The chain combines TRBV5-5 with TRBJ1-4; no definite D call. Germline V CDR1 and CDR2: SGHKS, YYEKEE (reference sequence). Between the trimmed V and J ends, which lost 6 bases and 6 bases, there was a span of 12 bases. The length of the CDR3 is 13 residues. CDR3 DNA sequence: TGTGCCAGCACCTCACGGCAGGATGAAAAACTGTTTTTT. Protein product: CASTSRQDEKLFF. The full variable domain, with the rest looked up from reference TRBV5-5 and TRBJ1-4, is DAGVTQSPTHLIKTRGQQVTLRCSPISGHKSVSWYQQVLGQGPQFIFQYYEKEERGRGNFPDRFSARQFPNYSSELNVNALLLGDSALYLCASTSRQDEKLFFGSGTQLSVL.

In the case of this clone: Other DNA sequences in this specimen translate into the identical CDR3. The J gene is TRBJ2-7, the V gene TRBV27; tentative D call: TRBD2 (5 bases). The germline V gene has CDR1 MNHEY and CDR2 SMNVEV (reference sequence). The CDR3 runs 13 residues. The V end lost 5 bases, the J end lost 0 bases, and 8 bases lay between the germline ends. CDR3 in amino acids: CASSRDSSYEQYF. CDR3 DNA sequence: TGTGCCAGCAGTCGGGATAGCTCCTACGAGCAGTACTTC.

The chain recombines TRBV27 with TRBJ2-2; D may be TRBD2 (6 bases). The CDR3 is 16 amino acids. Germline assignment: CDR1 MNHEY and CDR2 SMNVEV (reference sequence). With 1 base removed from V and 5 bases from J, the gap between germline ends came to 14 bases. The DNA of the CDR3 is TGTGCCAGCAGTTTATTAGGTAGCGGCGGGACCGGGGAGCTGTTTTTT. Its translation: CASSLLGSGGTGELFF.

In this sample, this clone turned up a few times. The rearrangement uses TRBV10-2 and TRBJ1-2; D perhaps matches TRBD1 (6 bases). The V end was cut by 3 bases, the J end by 4 bases, with 12 bases between. The CDR3 runs 14 residues. Germline V gene data show CDR1 as WSHSY and CDR2 as SAAADI. The CDR3 sequence: CASSDWDKFYGYTF. CDR3 sequence (DNA): TGCGCCAGCAGTGATTGGGACAAATTCTATGGCTACACCTTC.

The chain joins TRBV4-3 to TRBJ2-2; D not resolved. Trimming left V 4 bases short and J 8 bases short, with 8 bases between. This CDR3 has 12 amino acids. Germline V gene lookup returns CDR1 LGHNA and CDR2 YSLEER. CDR3 in amino acids: CASSPGSGELFF. The CDR3 bases are TGCGCCAGCAGCCCAGGATCTGGGGAGCTGTTTTTT.

This clone turned up a few times. The DNA for the CDR3 is TGTGCCAGCAGTGAAACAGGGATGGACACCTACGAGCAGTACTTC. It codes for CASSETGMDTYEQYF. The V gene is TRBV6-4, the J gene TRBJ2-7; possibly TRBD1 for D (6 bases). There are 15 residues in the CDR3. Germline V CDR1 and CDR2: MRHNA, SNTAGT. V was clipped by 3 bases and J by 2 bases, with 14 bases between them.

The V gene is TRBV11-3, the J gene TRBJ2-2, with 13 bases fitting TRBD2. The CDR3 is 16 amino acids. Germline CDR1 and CDR2: SGHNT and YENEEA. J lost 4 bases, V lost 1 base, and 0 bases had no gene match. This CDR3 is CASSLGLAGGTGELFF. CDR3 sequence (DNA): TGTGCCAGCAGCTTAGGACTAGCGGGGGGCACCGGGGAGCTGTTTTTT.

The V and J genes are TRBV27 and TRBJ2-3; 7 bases agree with TRBD1. Per germline, CDR1 MNHEY and CDR2 SMNVEV (reference sequence). V was clipped by 6 bases and J by 2 bases; unmatched bases: 14. This CDR3 comprises 17 residues. CDR3 protein: CASSPIGQAVTTDTQYF. The CDR3 DNA reads as TGTGCCAGCAGCCCTATCGGACAGGCGGTAACCACAGATACGCAGTATTTT.

This chain links TRBV6-6 with TRBJ1-1; D is unresolved. The CDR3 totals 15 residues. From germline, CDR1 is MNHNY and CDR2 SVGAGI (reference sequence). V lost 2 bases, J lost 0 bases, and 10 bases lay in between. Here the CDR3 DNA reads TGTGCCAGCAGTTACCTACAGAGAATGAACACTGAAGCTTTCTTT. It translates to CASSYLQRMNTEAFF.